These 22 T cell receptor beta chains were sequenced from one sample in a study of molecular identifiers for immune sequencing clone quantification. TCRdb ran MiXCR on the PCR reads and lists one entry per CDR3 protein. The repertoire holds nearly 650,000 distinct CDR3 sequences, with 25% as singletons. The sample comprised naive CD8+ T cells from blood, with Jurkat cell RNA spiked in. Regarding subset: FACS-sorted CD8+CD4-CCR7+CD45RA+ naive T cells. The receptors here all came from a human donor in good health. Some libraries in this study had Jurkat cell RNA spiked in.

Only a few counts were recorded for this clonotype. This chain uses TRBV28 with TRBJ2-7; 9 bases line up with TRBD2. Trimming cost V 7 bases and J 4 bases; bases outside gene matches: 8. Germline V gene data show CDR1 as MDHEN and CDR2 as SYDVKM. The CDR3 is made up of 14 amino acids. CDR3 sequence reads: CASIKAGGGYEQYF. The CDR3 DNA reads TGTGCCAGCATAAAAGCGGGGGGTGGGTACGAGCAGTACTTC.

Of note for this clonotype: This may be a read error: a much more frequent sequence differs by one nucleotide. Since no conserved phenylalanine or tryptophan closes the CDR3, a read error is the likely cause. J is TRBJ2-6 and V is TRBV27; D not resolved. Trimming removed 3 bases at V and 2 bases at J, with 2 bases between. Germline CDR1 and CDR2: MNHEY and SMNVEV (reference sequence). The CDR3 is 13 residues long. The chain's CDR3 is CASSFTGANVLTI. In DNA, the CDR3 is TGTGCCAGCAGTTTTACTGGGGCCAACGTCCTGACTATC.

The rearrangement joins TRBV27 to TRBJ1-4; weak D call: TRBD1 (6 bases). Germline V gives CDR1 MNHEY, CDR2 SMNVEV (reference sequence). The V gene lost 6 bases and the J gene lost 8 bases, with 19 bases spanning the gap. The CDR3 runs to 15 residues. CDR3 sequence reads: CASSRFTGLYEKLFF. CDR3 coding DNA: TGTGCCAGCAGCCGATTCACAGGGTTGTACGAAAAACTGTTTTTT.

This clonotype has only a few counts. This may be a read error: a much more frequent sequence differs by one nucleotide. This chain connects TRBV7-9 to TRBJ1-1; D gene ambiguous. CDR1 is SEHNR and CDR2 is FQNEAQ in the germline V gene (reference sequence). CDR3 length: 12 amino acids. In DNA form, the CDR3 reads TGTGCCAGCAGCTTTGGGAACGCTGAAGCTTTCTTT. Translated, it gives CASSFGNAEAFF.

The CDR3 region is CASSVIATNEKLFF. CDR3 nucleotide sequence: TGTGCCAGCAGCGTTATAGCAACTAATGAAAAACTGTTTTTT. The rearrangement links TRBV28 to TRBJ1-4; D gene uncertain. This CDR3 comprises 14 residues. Germline V gene data show CDR1 as MDHEN and CDR2 as SYDVKM. The V and J ends lost 6 bases and 0 bases respectively, with 8 bases between them.

This chain joins TRBV2 and TRBJ1-2; no clear D. V gave up 6 bases and J gave up 2 bases, with 13 bases separating them. Germline V CDR1 and CDR2: SNHLY, FYNNEI. This CDR3 has 14 residues. CDR3 bases: TGTGCCAGCAGGTTGGAGTCCGCAAACTATGGCTACACCTTC. Its translation: CASRLESANYGYTF. The full variable domain, completed using reference TRBV2 and TRBJ1-2, is EPEVTQTPSHQVTQMGQEVILRCVPISNHLYFYWYRQILGQKVEFLVSFYNNEISEKSEIFDDQFSVERPDGSNFTLKIRSTKLEDSAMYFCASRLESANYGYTFGSGTRLTVV.

Comment on this clonotype: This may arise from a read error, as a much more abundant clone is one base away. The genes are TRBV4-3 and TRBJ2-7; no clear D. This CDR3 has 15 amino acids. Trimming removed 0 bases at V and 2 bases at J, with 11 bases between. CDR1 is LGHNA, CDR2 YSLEER, per germline. CDR3 DNA: TGCGCCAGCAGCCAAGATACGCGCCAGACCTACGAGCAGTACTTC. As protein: CASSQDTRQTYEQYF.

There are a few counts of this clonotype. In DNA, the CDR3 is TGCGCCAGCAGCTTGGCGTCGGGAGTCCACGAGCAGTACTTC. It specifies CASSLASGVHEQYF. V is TRBV5-1 and J is TRBJ2-7, with D possibly being TRBD2 (6 bases). CDR3 length: 14 amino acids. The V end lost 0 bases, the J end lost 5 bases, and 12 bases lay between the germline ends. CDR1 and CDR2 (germline): SGHRS, YFSETQ.

This clonotype was counted many times. V and J are TRBV7-9 and TRBJ2-7, with D possibly being TRBD1 (6 bases). V was shortened by 0 bases and J by 5 bases, with 8 bases between the two germline ends. The CDR3 totals 13 residues. Germline V gene data show CDR1 as SEHNR and CDR2 as FQNEAQ (reference sequence). CDR3: CASSLAGDNEQYF. The CDR3 nucleotides are TGTGCCAGCAGCTTAGCTGGGGACAACGAGCAGTACTTC. Full variable domain (remainder filled in from reference TRBV7-9 and TRBJ2-7): DTGVSQNPRHKITKRGQNVTFRCDPISEHNRLYWYRQTLGQGPEFLTYFQNEAQLEKSRLLSDRFSAERPKGSFSTLEIQRTEQGDSAMYLCASSLAGDNEQYFGPGTRLTVT.

The chain employs TRBV7-6 and TRBJ2-7; D might be TRBD1 (6 bases). The CDR3 is 14 amino acids. Trimming cost V 6 bases and J 2 bases, with 14 bases left between them. Germline lookup yields CDR1 SGHVS and CDR2 FNYEAQ. CDR3 nucleotide sequence: TGTGCCAGCAGTCATGACGGGGACACCTACGAGCAGTACTTC. Residues: CASSHDGDTYEQYF. Combining the CDR3 with reference TRBV7-6 and TRBJ2-7 gives the whole variable domain GAGVSQSPRYKVTKRGQDVALRCDPISGHVSLYWYRQALGQGPEFLTYFNYEAQQDKSGLPNDRFSAERPEGSISTLTIQRTEQRDSAMYRCASSHDGDTYEQYFGPGTRLTVT.

This clonotype has at least ten counts. V usage is TRBV21-1 and J usage is TRBJ1-2. TRBV21-1 is shown as a pseudogene. The CDR3 length is 17 residues. This CDR3 reads CASSAVFFTESNYGYTF. The CDR3, as DNA: TGTGCCAGCAGCGCAGTTTTCTTCACAGAGTCTAACTATGGCTACACCTTC.

On this clonotype itself: A much larger clone differs from this one at a single base, so this may be a read error. The rearrangement uses TRBV29-1 and TRBJ1-1; TRBD1 is a possible D gene (5 bases). There are 13 residues in the CDR3. Germline V gene sequence: CDR1 SQVTM, CDR2 ANQGSEA. Trimming stripped 7 bases from V and 1 base from J, with 13 bases between. Written as DNA, the CDR3 is TGCAGCGGTGATGGGGGATCGAACACTGAAGCTTTCTTT. Translation gives CSGDGGSNTEAFF.

The gene calls are TRBV24-1 and TRBJ1-5; D remains ambiguous. The CDR3 totals 13 residues. In germline, CDR1 is KGHDR, CDR2 SFDVKD. V dropped 9 bases and J dropped 11 bases, with 19 bases sitting between them. The CDR3 region has the DNA TGTGCCACCCAAGGCCCCTTCTCCGCAGCCCAGCATTTT. Translated: CATQGPFSAAQHF.

The chain couples TRBV19 to TRBJ1-5, with D uncertain. The CDR3 contains 15 residues. V lost 1 base and J 2 bases, leaving 9 bases between the germline ends. CDR1 and CDR2 (germline): LNHDA, SQIVND (reference sequence). The CDR3 loop is CASSIGGRGNQPQHF. For the CDR3, the DNA is TGTGCCAGTAGTATAGGGGGAAGGGGCAATCAGCCCCAGCATTTT.

The table lists this clonotype with many counts. The chain recombines TRBV7-9 with TRBJ2-3; 13 positions match TRBD2. Trimming at V came to 4 bases and at J to 0 bases, leaving 1 base not matched to a gene. The CDR3 extends over 16 amino acids. CDR1 is SEHNR, CDR2 FQNEAQ, per germline (reference sequence). CDR3 sequence reads: CASSWTSGGSTDTQYF. In DNA form, the CDR3 reads TGTGCCAGCAGCTGGACTAGCGGGGGAAGCACAGATACGCAGTATTTT. The variable domain in full, with the rest retrieved from reference TRBV7-9 and TRBJ2-3, is DTGVSQNPRHKITKRGQNVTFRCDPISEHNRLYWYRQTLGQGPEFLTYFQNEAQLEKSRLLSDRFSAERPKGSFSTLEIQRTEQGDSAMYLCASSWTSGGSTDTQYFGPGTRLTVL.

The chain uses TRBV20-1 and TRBJ2-1; TRBD2 agrees at 7 bases. Looked up from germline, CDR1 is DFQATT and CDR2 is SNEGSKA (reference sequence). This CDR3 is 13 amino acids long. CDR3 residues: CGGTDSGYNEQFF. The CDR3 DNA reads as TGCGGTGGCACGGATAGCGGGTACAATGAGCAGTTCTTC.

The rearrangement uses TRBV21-1 and TRBJ2-1; the D call TRBD2 from the table was never checked on the DNA. TRBV21-1 is a documented pseudogene. The CDR3 is 16 residues long. The CDR3 loop reads CASSTGGPAEINEQFF. In nucleotides, the CDR3 is TGTGCCAGCAGCACCGGGGGACCAGCGGAAATCAATGAGCAGTTCTTC.

In its sample, this clonotype was seen many times. The genes are TRBV7-8 and TRBJ1-1, with D perhaps TRBD1 (5 bases). The CDR3 extends over 16 amino acids. The V end was cut by 5 bases, the J end by 2 bases, with 18 bases between. Germline CDR1 SGHVS, CDR2 FQNEAQ. CDR3 protein: CASSPRVMGDNTEAFF. CDR3 nucleotide sequence: TGTGCCAGCAGCCCTCGTGTGATGGGGGATAACACTGAAGCTTTCTTT.

The chain uses TRBV9 and TRBJ2-1, with 7 bases lining up with TRBD2. The CDR3 consists of 12 residues. J lost 10 bases, V lost 3 bases, and 4 bases had no gene match. CDR1 and CDR2 (germline): SGDLS, YYNGEE. The CDR3 protein is CASSGTSVEQFF. In DNA, the CDR3 is TGTGCCAGCAGCGGGACTAGTGTCGAGCAGTTCTTC.

Comments on this clonotype: This CDR3 fails to terminate in the conserved phenylalanine or tryptophan, so it likely reflects a read error. The chain recombines TRBV30 with TRBJ1-5; no reliable D call. This CDR3 region has 14 residues. V gave up 2 bases and J gave up 2 bases, with 10 bases separating them. The germline V gene has CDR1 GTSNPN and CDR2 SVGIG (reference sequence). In DNA, the CDR3 is TGTGCCTGGAGTCTGCCCTCGGGCAATCAGCCCCAGCATGTT. Translating it yields CAWSLPSGNQPQHV.

This clonotype was detected a few times. The chain combines TRBV6-5 with TRBJ1-5; D is ambiguous. The V gene lost 4 bases and the J gene lost 5 bases, with 9 bases spanning the gap. Germline-derived CDR1 and CDR2 are MNHEY and SVGAGI. This CDR3 comprises 13 residues. The CDR3 region is CASSSELYQPQHF. The CDR3 DNA reads as TGTGCCAGCAGTTCTGAACTGTATCAGCCCCAGCATTTT.

The chain uses TRBV5-5 and TRBJ2-7; possibly TRBD1 for D (5 bases). The V gene's germline CDR1 is SGHKS and CDR2 YYEKEE (reference sequence). V shed 0 bases and J shed 6 bases, with 7 bases lying between them. The CDR3 consists of 12 residues. The CDR3 DNA sequence: TGTGCCAGCAGCTTGGAGGGGCTCGAGCAGTACTTC. This codes for CASSLEGLEQYF.